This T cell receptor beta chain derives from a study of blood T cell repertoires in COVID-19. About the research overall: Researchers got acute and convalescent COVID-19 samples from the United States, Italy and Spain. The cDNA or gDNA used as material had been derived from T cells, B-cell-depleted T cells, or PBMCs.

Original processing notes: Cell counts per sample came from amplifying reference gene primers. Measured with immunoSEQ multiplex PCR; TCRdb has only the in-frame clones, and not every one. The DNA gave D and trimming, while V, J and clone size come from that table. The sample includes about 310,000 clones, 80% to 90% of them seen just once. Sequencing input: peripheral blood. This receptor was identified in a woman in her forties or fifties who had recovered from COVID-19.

The CDR3 region is CASSKGQGAYLYGYTF. In DNA form, the CDR3 reads TGTGCCAGCAGCAAGGGACAGGGGGCTTACCTATATGGCTACACCTTC. The chain joins TRBV5-4 to TRBJ1-2, with 12 bases fitting TRBD1. CDR1 is SGHNT, CDR2 YYREEE, per germline (reference sequence). With V trimmed by 4 bases and J by 5 bases, 9 bases remained unmatched. The CDR3 spans 16 residues.